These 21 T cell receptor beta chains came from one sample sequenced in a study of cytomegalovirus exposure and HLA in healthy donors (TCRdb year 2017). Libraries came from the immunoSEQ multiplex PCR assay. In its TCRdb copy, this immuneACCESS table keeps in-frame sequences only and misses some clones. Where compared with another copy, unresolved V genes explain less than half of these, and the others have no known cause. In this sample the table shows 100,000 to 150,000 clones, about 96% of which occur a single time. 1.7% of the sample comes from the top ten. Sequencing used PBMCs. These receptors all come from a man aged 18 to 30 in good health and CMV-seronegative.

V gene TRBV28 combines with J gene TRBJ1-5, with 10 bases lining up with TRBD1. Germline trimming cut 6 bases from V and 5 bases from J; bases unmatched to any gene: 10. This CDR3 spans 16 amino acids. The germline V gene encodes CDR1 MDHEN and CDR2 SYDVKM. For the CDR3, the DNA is TGTGCCAGCAGCCTAAGGGACAGGGGACTTTATCAGCCCCAGCATTTT. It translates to CASSLRDRGLYQPQHF.

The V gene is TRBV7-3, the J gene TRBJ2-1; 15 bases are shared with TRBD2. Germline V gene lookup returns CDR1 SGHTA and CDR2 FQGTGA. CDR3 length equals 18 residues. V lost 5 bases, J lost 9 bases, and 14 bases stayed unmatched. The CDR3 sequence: CASSQGSRMGLAGGEQFF. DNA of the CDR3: TGTGCCAGCAGCCAGGGGTCGAGGATGGGACTAGCGGGAGGTGAGCAGTTCTTC.

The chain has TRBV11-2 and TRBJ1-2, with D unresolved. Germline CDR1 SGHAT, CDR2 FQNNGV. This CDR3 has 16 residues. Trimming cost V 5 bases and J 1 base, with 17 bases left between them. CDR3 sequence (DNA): TGTGCCAGCAGCCCCCATTTCGGGAACCTTAACTATGGCTACACCTTC. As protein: CASSPHFGNLNYGYTF.

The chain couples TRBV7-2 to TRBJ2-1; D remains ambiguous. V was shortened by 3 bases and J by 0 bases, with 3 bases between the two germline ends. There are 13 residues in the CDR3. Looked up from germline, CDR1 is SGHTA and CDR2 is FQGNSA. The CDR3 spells CASSFSSYNEQFF. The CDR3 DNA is TGTGCCAGCAGCTTTAGCTCCTACAATGAGCAGTTCTTC.

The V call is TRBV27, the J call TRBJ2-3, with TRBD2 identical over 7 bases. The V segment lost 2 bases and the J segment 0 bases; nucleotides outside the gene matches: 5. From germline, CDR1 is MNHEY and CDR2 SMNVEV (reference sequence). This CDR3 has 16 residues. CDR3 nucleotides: TGTGCCAGCAGTTTACAGCGGGATAAGAGCACAGATACGCAGTATTTT. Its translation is CASSLQRDKSTDTQYF.

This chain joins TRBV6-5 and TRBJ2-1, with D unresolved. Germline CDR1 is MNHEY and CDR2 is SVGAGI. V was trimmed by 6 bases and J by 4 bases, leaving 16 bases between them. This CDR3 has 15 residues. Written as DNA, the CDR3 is TGTGCCAGCAGGAAGGCAGGCACTTATTACAATGAGCAGTTCTTC. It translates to CASRKAGTYYNEQFF.

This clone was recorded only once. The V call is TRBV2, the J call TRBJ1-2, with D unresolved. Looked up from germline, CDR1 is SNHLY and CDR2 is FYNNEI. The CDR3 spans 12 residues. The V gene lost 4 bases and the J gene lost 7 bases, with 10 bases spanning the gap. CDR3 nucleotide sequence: TGTGCCAGCAGTGTTGGGCCGGCTGGCTACACCTTC. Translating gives CASSVGPAGYTF. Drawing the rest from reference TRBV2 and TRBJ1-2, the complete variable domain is EPEVTQTPSHQVTQMGQEVILRCVPISNHLYFYWYRQILGQKVEFLVSFYNNEISEKSEIFDDQFSVERPDGSNFTLKIRSTKLEDSAMYFCASSVGPAGYTFGSGTRLTVV.

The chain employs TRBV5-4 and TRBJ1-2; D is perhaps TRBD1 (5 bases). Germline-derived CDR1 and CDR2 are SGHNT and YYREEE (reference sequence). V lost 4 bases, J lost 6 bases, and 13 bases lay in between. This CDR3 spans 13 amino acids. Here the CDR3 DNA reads TGTGCCAGCAGCGTAGACAGCGACCATGGCTACACCTTC. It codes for CASSVDSDHGYTF.

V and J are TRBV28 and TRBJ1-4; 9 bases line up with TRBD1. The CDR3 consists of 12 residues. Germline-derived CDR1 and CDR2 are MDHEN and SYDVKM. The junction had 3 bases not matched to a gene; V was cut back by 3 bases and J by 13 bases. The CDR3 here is CASSFGTGRLFF. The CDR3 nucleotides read TGTGCCAGCAGTTTTGGGACAGGGAGACTGTTTTTT.

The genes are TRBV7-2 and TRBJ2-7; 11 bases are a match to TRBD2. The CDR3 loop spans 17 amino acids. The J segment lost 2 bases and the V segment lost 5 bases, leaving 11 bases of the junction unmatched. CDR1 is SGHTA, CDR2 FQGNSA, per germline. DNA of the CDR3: TGTGCCAGCAGCCCCTTGGGGCTAGCGGGAGGTACCTACGAGCAGTACTTC. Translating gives CASSPLGLAGGTYEQYF. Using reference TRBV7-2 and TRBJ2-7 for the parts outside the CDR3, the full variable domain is GAGVSQSPSNKVTEKGKDVELRCDPISGHTALYWYRQSLGQGLEFLIYFQGNSAPDKSGLPSDRFSAERTGGSVSTLTIQRTQQEDSAVYLCASSPLGLAGGTYEQYFGPGTRLTVT.

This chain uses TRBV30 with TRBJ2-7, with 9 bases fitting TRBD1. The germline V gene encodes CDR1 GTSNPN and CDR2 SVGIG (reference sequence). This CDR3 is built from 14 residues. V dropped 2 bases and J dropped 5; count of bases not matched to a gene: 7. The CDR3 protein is CAWSTGTGKHEQYF. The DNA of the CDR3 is TGTGCCTGGAGTACAGGGACAGGGAAACACGAGCAGTACTTC.

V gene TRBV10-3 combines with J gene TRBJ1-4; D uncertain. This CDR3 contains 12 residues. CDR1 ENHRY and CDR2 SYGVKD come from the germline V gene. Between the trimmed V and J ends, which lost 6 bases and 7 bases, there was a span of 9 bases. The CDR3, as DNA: TGTGCCATCAGCCCGGGAGGTGAAAAACTGTTTTTT. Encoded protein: CAISPGGEKLFF.

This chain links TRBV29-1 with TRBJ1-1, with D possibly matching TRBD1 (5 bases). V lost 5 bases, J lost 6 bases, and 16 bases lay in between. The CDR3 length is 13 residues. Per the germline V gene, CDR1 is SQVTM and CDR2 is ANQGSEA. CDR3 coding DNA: TGCAGCGTTCCCCGTCCACCGGGGGCTGAAGCTTTCTTT. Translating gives CSVPRPPGAEAFF.

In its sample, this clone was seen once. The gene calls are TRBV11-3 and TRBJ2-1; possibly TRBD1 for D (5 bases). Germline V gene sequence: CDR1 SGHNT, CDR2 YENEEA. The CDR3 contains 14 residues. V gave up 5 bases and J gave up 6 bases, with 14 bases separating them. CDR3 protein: CASSPRVGGNEQFF. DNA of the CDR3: TGTGCCAGCAGCCCCAGGGTGGGCGGCAATGAGCAGTTCTTC.

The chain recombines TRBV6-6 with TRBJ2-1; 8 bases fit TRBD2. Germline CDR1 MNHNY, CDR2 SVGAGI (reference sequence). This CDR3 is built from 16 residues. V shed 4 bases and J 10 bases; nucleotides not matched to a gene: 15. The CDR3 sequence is CASSSTQRESAQEQFF. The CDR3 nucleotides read TGTGCCAGCAGTTCGACCCAGCGGGAGTCGGCGCAAGAGCAGTTCTTC.

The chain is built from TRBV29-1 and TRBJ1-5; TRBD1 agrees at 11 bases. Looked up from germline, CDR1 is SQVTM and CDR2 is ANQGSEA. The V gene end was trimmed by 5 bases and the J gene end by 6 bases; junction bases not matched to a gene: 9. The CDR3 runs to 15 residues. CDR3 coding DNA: TGCAGCGTTCGATCCGGGACAGGGGGAATTCAGCCCCAGCATTTT. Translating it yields CSVRSGTGGIQPQHF.

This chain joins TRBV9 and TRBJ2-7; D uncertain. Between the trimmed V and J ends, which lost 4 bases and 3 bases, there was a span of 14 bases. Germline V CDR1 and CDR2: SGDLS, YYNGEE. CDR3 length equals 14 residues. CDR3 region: CASSPTVSVYEQYF. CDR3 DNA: TGTGCCAGCAGCCCCACGGTCTCTGTCTACGAGCAGTACTTC.

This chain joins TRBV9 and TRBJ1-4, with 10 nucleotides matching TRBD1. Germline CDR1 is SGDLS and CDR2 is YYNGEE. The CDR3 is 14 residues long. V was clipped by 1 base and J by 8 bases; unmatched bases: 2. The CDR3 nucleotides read TGTGCCAGCAGCGTACCGGGACAGGGGGAAAAACTGTTTTTT. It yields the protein CASSVPGQGEKLFF.

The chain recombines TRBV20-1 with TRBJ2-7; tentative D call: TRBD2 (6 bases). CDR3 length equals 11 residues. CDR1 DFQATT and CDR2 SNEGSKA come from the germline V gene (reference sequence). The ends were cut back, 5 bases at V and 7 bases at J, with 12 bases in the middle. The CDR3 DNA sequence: TGCAGTGCTCCAGAGGGGAGGGAGCAGTACTTC. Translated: CSAPEGREQYF.

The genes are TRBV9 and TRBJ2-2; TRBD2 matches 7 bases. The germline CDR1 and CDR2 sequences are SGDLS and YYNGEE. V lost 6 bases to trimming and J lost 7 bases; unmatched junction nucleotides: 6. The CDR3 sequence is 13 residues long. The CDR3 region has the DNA TGTGCCAGCAAGGCGGGAGTGGTCGGGGAGCTGTTTTTT. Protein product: CASKAGVVGELFF.

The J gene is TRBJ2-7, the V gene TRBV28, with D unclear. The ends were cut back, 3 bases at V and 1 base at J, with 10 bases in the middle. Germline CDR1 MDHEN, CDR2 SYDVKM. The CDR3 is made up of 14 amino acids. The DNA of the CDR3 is TGTGCCAGCAGTTTGACACTGGAATCCTACGAGCAGTACTTC. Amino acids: CASSLTLESYEQYF.